The 16 T cell receptor beta chains below come from one sample, sequenced in a study of shared clonotypes between healthy human individuals. Repertoires were generated with immunoSEQ multiplex PCR, while TCRdb's copy carries only in-frame clones and drops some. The table shows some 2,000,000 clones, with about 95% occurring only once. The source material was naive CD4+ T cells sorted from blood. Described subset: CD45RA+ positively selected. These receptors were collected from a man aged 18 to 35 in good health.

This clone has only one observation. V and J are TRBV7-2 and TRBJ2-1, with D unresolved. Germline V gene lookup returns CDR1 SGHTA and CDR2 FQGNSA. V was cut by 1 base and J by 4 bases, with 5 bases left in between. The CDR3 has 13 amino acids. The DNA for the CDR3 is TGTGCCAGCAGCTTAGTAGGGTACAATGAGCAGTTCTTC. Protein product: CASSLVGYNEQFF. The full variable domain, in which reference TRBV7-2 and TRBJ2-1 provide the parts outside the CDR3, is GAGVSQSPSNKVTEKGKDVELRCDPISGHTALYWYRQSLGQGLEFLIYFQGNSAPDKSGLPSDRFSAERTGGSVSTLTIQRTQQEDSAVYLCASSLVGYNEQFFGPGTRLTVL.

Turning to this clone: Distinct nucleotide sequences in the sample also encode this CDR3. V and J are TRBV7-9 and TRBJ2-2; perhaps TRBD2 as D (5 bases). Trimming removed 4 bases from V and 2 bases from J, with 8 bases in between. The germline gives CDR1 SEHNR, CDR2 FQNEAQ (reference sequence). The CDR3 extends over 14 amino acids. The CDR3 sequence: CASSSRTNTGELFF. CDR3 nucleotide sequence: TGTGCCAGCAGCTCGCGGACTAACACCGGGGAGCTGTTTTTT.

This clone was detected a few times. This chain links TRBV30 with TRBJ1-5, with D perhaps TRBD1 (5 bases). The ends were cut back, 0 bases at V and 9 bases at J, with 15 bases in the middle. This CDR3 region has 14 residues. Germline lookup yields CDR1 GTSNPN and CDR2 SVGIG (reference sequence). The CDR3 is CAWSVRQGEAPQHF. In DNA, the CDR3 is TGTGCCTGGAGTGTACGCCAGGGAGAGGCGCCCCAGCATTTT.

The rearrangement joins TRBV10-3 to TRBJ1-2; a possible D gene is TRBD1 (5 bases). The germline gives CDR1 ENHRY, CDR2 SYGVKD. The CDR3 is 14 residues long. V lost 3 bases, J lost 6 bases, and 14 bases lay in between. The CDR3 bases are TGTGCCATCAGTGATCAGGGACGGTCTAATGGCTACACCTTC. Protein: CAISDQGRSNGYTF.

Here the CDR3 reads CASSLGPTGQESYEQYF. In DNA, the CDR3 is TGTGCCAGCAGCTTAGGCCCCACCGGACAGGAGTCCTACGAGCAGTACTTC. The chain carries TRBV7-9 and TRBJ2-7; the match to TRBD1 covers 7 bases. The germline V gene has CDR1 SEHNR and CDR2 FQNEAQ (reference sequence). The CDR3 extends over 17 amino acids. J was trimmed by 1 base and V by 1 base; bases with no gene match: 10.

This clone has a single count. The same CDR3 arises from other DNA sequences in this sample as well. The rearrangement links TRBV6-5 to TRBJ2-7, with TRBD1 matching over 9 bases. This CDR3 region has 14 residues. Trimming at V came to 6 bases and at J to 1 base, leaving 4 bases not matched to a gene. CDR1 MNHEY and CDR2 SVGAGI come from the germline V gene. The DNA of the CDR3 is TGTGCCAGCAGACGACAGGGGGGGTCCTACGAGCAGTACTTC. Encoded protein: CASRRQGGSYEQYF.

The V call is TRBV5-6, the J call TRBJ2-7; possible D gene TRBD2, 6 bases. The CDR3 extends over 14 amino acids. Trimming stripped 4 bases from V and 1 base from J, with 12 bases between. The germline V gene encodes CDR1 SGHDT and CDR2 YYEEEE. CDR3 in amino acids: CASSRDGTSYEQYF. Here the CDR3 DNA reads TGTGCCAGCAGCCGAGACGGGACTTCCTACGAGCAGTACTTC. Full variable domain (rest looked up from reference TRBV5-6 and TRBJ2-7): DAGVTQSPTHLIKTRGQQVTLRCSPKSGHDTVSWYQQALGQGPQFIFQYYEEEERQRGNFPDRFSGHQFPNYSSELNVNALLLGDSALYLCASSRDGTSYEQYFGPGTRLTVT.

This clone was recorded many times. V gene TRBV4-2 combines with J gene TRBJ1-3, with D unresolved. Germline V lookup: CDR1 LGHNA, CDR2 YNFKEQ. CDR3 length: 15 amino acids. V lost 0 bases to trimming and J lost 0 bases, with 6 bases between them. This CDR3 reads CASSQDGLSGNTIYF. CDR3 coding DNA: TGTGCCAGCAGCCAAGACGGACTCTCTGGAAACACCATATATTTT.

Details on this clone: The sample has other DNA sequences that encode this CDR3 too. This sequence joins TRBV20-1 and TRBJ1-2; D is possibly TRBD1 (6 bases). Trimming pared 2 bases from V and 8 bases from J, leaving 9 bases between. Germline CDR1 DFQATT, CDR2 SNEGSKA (reference sequence). This CDR3 spans 11 amino acids. The CDR3 bases are TGCAGTGCTAGAACAGGGCGCGGCTACACCTTC. It is translated as CSARTGRGYTF.

The chain carries TRBV4-1 and TRBJ2-1, with 10 bases identical to TRBD1. The CDR3 consists of 16 residues. Germline CDR1 reads MGHRA; CDR2 reads YSYEKL. With 3 bases clipped from V and 4 bases from J, the junction kept 6 bases outside the gene matches. The CDR3 sequence: CASSQPGTGVYNEQFF. In nucleotides, the CDR3 is TGCGCCAGCAGCCAGCCAGGGACAGGGGTTTACAATGAGCAGTTCTTC.

This chain uses TRBV30 with TRBJ2-1, with 12 positions matching TRBD2. The junction had 10 bases not matched to a gene; V was cut back by 4 bases and J by 12 bases. This CDR3 is 14 amino acids long. Germline V gene data show CDR1 as GTSNPN and CDR2 as SVGIG (reference sequence). The CDR3, as DNA: TGTGCCTGGACTGTCCCGACTAGCGGGAGAACGCAGTTCTTC. Protein: CAWTVPTSGRTQFF.

The chain joins TRBV19 to TRBJ1-5; 8 bases align to TRBD1. CDR3 size: 15 residues. Germline CDR1 and CDR2: LNHDA and SQIVND (reference sequence). Trimming took 6 bases from V and 2 from J; bases not matched to a gene: 6. The CDR3 DNA is TGTGCCAGTAGGCCGACAGGGGCTGGCAATCAGCCCCAGCATTTT. It encodes CASRPTGAGNQPQHF.

The CDR3 reads CASSPGRGQPQHF. CDR3 sequence (DNA): TGTGCCAGCTCACCCGGCCGGGGCCAGCCCCAGCATTTT. The V and J genes are TRBV18 and TRBJ1-5, with TRBD1 as a possible D gene (5 bases). V was clipped by 3 bases and J by 7 bases, with 10 bases between them. Germline lookup yields CDR1 KGHSH and CDR2 LQKENI. This CDR3 spans 13 amino acids.

This chain links TRBV18 with TRBJ2-5, with TRBD2 as a possible D gene (5 bases). V dropped 6 bases and J dropped 5 bases, with 31 bases sitting between them. The CDR3 sequence is 19 residues long. Germline-derived CDR1 and CDR2 are KGHSH and LQKENI. This CDR3 is CASSLLREGKAHLRETQYF. The CDR3 nucleotides are TGTGCCAGCTCCCTCCTACGAGAGGGAAAGGCCCATCTCCGGGAGACCCAGTACTTC.

The V and J genes are TRBV2 and TRBJ2-3; TRBD1 might be the D (5 bases). Germline V CDR1 and CDR2: SNHLY, FYNNEI. Trimming took off 6 bases at V and 6 bases at J, with 13 bases between the two ends. This CDR3 comprises 13 residues. The CDR3 region has the DNA TGTGCCAGCAGGAGCAGGGCATGGGATACGCAGTATTTT. Protein sequence: CASRSRAWDTQYF.

This sequence joins TRBV4-1 and TRBJ2-1; the match to TRBD1 covers 9 bases. CDR3 size: 15 residues. Germline V lookup: CDR1 MGHRA, CDR2 YSYEKL. The V gene end was trimmed by 1 base and the J gene end by 5 bases; junction bases not matched to a gene: 3. CDR3 in DNA: TGCGCCAGCAGCCAAGCCGGGACAGGGAACAATGAGCAGTTCTTC. The encoded protein is CASSQAGTGNNEQFF.